This T cell receptor (beta chain) stems from a study of response to subunit inactivated influenza vaccine. TCRdb re-called the RT-PCR reads through MiXCR, storing one row per CDR3 protein. The profile shows over 400,000 distinct CDR3 sequences, approximately 11% of them singletons. Study-level points and caveats: The authors proposed limited new T cell recruitment per seasonal influenza vaccination.

In its sample, this clonotype was seen many times. Its antigen is unidentified. This receptor was identified in a man over 45 who received an inactivated influenza vaccine. Sequenced here: PBMCs from blood, sampled roughly 45 days after vaccination.

The CDR3, as DNA: TGTGCCAGCAGCCAATTGGTCGGGACAGCGGATCGGGGGTTTACAGATACGCAGTATTTT. Translated: CASSQLVGTADRGFTDTQYF. V is TRBV3-1 and J is TRBJ2-3; the D gene is possibly TRBD1 (7 bases). This CDR3 contains 20 residues. The germline CDR1 and CDR2 sequences are LGHDT and YNNKEL (reference sequence). V dropped 2 bases and J dropped 3 bases, with 27 bases sitting between them.